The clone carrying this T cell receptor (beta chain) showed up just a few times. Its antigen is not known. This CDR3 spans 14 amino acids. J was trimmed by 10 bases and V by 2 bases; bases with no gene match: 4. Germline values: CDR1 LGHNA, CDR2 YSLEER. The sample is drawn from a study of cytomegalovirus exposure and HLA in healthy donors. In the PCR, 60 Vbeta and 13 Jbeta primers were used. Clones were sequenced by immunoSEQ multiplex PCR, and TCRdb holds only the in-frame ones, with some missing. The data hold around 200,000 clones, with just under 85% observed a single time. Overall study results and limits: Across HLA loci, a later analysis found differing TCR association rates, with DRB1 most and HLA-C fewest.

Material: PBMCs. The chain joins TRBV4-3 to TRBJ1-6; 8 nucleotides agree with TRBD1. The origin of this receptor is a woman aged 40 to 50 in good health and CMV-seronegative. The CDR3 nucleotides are TGCGCCAGCAGCCAACAGGGGGCGAAATCACCCCTCCACTTT. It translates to CASSQQGAKSPLHF.